A single sample is the source of the 9 T cell receptor beta chains below, sequenced in a study of T cells in Graves' hyperthyroidism and ophthalmopathy (dated by TCRdb to between 2018 and 2020). The method behind the library was multiplex PCR. TCRdb records Illumina HiSeq 2000 as the sequencer. The TCR beta CDR3 regions were amplified from the RNA transcripts. A first-round RT-PCR of the TCR CDR3 used the HTBI primer set with the Qiagen OneStep RT-PCR kit. TCRdb applied fastp at Q25 and MiXCR to the public reads, then kept only in-frame beta chains. Entries that share a CDR3 protein sequence are merged under the most common genes and DNA. Recorded for this sample are about 360,000 distinct CDR3 sequences; around 14% of them occurred a single time. The ten largest clones add up to 9.2% of the sample. What was sequenced was blood. The receptors derive from a woman younger than 35 with Graves' hyperthyroidism.

This clonotype is a singleton in its sample. The V call is TRBV6-2 or TRBV6-3, the J call TRBJ2-7; no clear D gene. This CDR3 has 15 amino acids. V was shortened by 0 bases and J by 0 bases, with 9 bases between the two germline ends. Germline CDR1 MNHEY, CDR2 SVGEGT. The CDR3 sequence is CASSYSVTNSYEQYF. Written as DNA, the CDR3 is TGTGCCAGCAGTTACTCTGTGACAAACTCCTACGAGCAGTACTTC.

This clonotype was seen a few times. This sequence joins TRBV9 and TRBJ1-1; the D is unclear. CDR3 length: 15 residues. The germline V gene has CDR1 SGDLS and CDR2 YYNGEE. V dropped 4 bases and J dropped 0 bases, with 13 bases sitting between them. CDR3 coding DNA: TGTGCCAGCAGCTTCCGACCAGACATGAACACTGAAGCTTTCTTT. Protein: CASSFRPDMNTEAFF.

This clonotype was counted once. Being one base from a much bigger clone, this may be a read error. The CDR3 sequence is CAISESAGQFNEQYF. The CDR3 nucleotides are TGTGCCATCAGTGAGTCGGCAGGGCAGTTCAACGAGCAGTACTTC. The rearrangement uses TRBV10-3 and TRBJ2-7, with D maybe TRBD1 (5 bases). In germline, CDR1 is ENHRY, CDR2 SYGVKD. CDR3 length equals 15 residues. V was clipped by 0 bases and J by 5 bases, with 14 bases between them.

For this clonotype: This clone may be a read error of a much larger clone one base away. V gene TRBV5-1 combines with J gene TRBJ1-1, with D uncertain. The CDR3 is made up of 15 amino acids. Germline CDR1 and CDR2: SGHRS and YFSETQ. This chain's CDR3 is CGSSLNVRFTTEAFF. The CDR3 DNA sequence: TGCGGCAGCAGCTTGAATGTCAGGTTTACCACTGAAGCTTTCTTT.

This clonotype was detected ten times or more. This chain joins TRBV29-1 and TRBJ2-7; TRBD1 matches 12 bases. V lost 4 bases to trimming and J lost 2 bases; unmatched junction nucleotides: 6. The CDR3 is 15 amino acids. Germline V lookup: CDR1 SQVTM, CDR2 ANQGSEA. The chain's CDR3 is CSVAPGTGGTYEQYF. The DNA of the CDR3 is TGCAGCGTTGCGCCCGGGACAGGGGGCACCTACGAGCAGTACTTC.

At least ten counts were recorded for this clonotype. The CDR3 protein is CASSFYGDRGSYEQYF. The DNA of the CDR3 is TGTGCCAGCAGTTTTTACGGGGACAGGGGTTCCTACGAGCAGTACTTC. This chain uses TRBV28 with TRBJ2-7; the match to TRBD1 covers 10 bases. Germline CDR1 is MDHEN and CDR2 is SYDVKM. This CDR3 has 16 amino acids. V shed 3 bases and J 1 base; nucleotides not matched to a gene: 6. Full variable domain (outside the CDR3, taken from reference TRBV28 and TRBJ2-7): DVKVTQSSRYLVKRTGEKVFLECVQDMDHENMFWYRQDPGLGLRLIYFSYDVKMKEKGDIPEGYSVSREKKERFSLILESASTNQTSMYLCASSFYGDRGSYEQYFGPGTRLTVT.

For this clonotype: A much larger clone differs from this one at a single base, so this may be a read error. For the CDR3, the DNA is TGTGCCAGTTCGGGTGGGGACACAGATACGCAGTATTTT. It codes for CASSGGDTDTQYF. The chain is built from TRBV28 and TRBJ2-3; D is ambiguous. Trimming pared 9 bases from V and 2 bases from J, leaving 12 bases between. Looked up from germline, CDR1 is MDHEN and CDR2 is SYDVKM. The length of the CDR3 is 13 residues.

This clonotype has ten or more counts. The chain combines TRBV3-1 with TRBJ2-1; 8 bases are a match to TRBD2. V gave up 4 bases and J gave up 0 bases; unmatched junction bases: 14. From germline, CDR1 is LGHDT and CDR2 YNNKEL (reference sequence). The CDR3 runs to 19 residues. The CDR3 sequence: CASSLSTLLAGTSYNEQFF. The CDR3 DNA reads TGTGCCAGCAGCCTAAGTACCCTCTTAGCGGGAACCTCCTACAATGAGCAGTTCTTC.

This clonotype was counted a few times. The chain combines TRBV7-9 with TRBJ2-7; D possibly corresponds to TRBD2 (6 bases). The length of the CDR3 is 15 residues. Trimming shortened V by 2 bases and J by 9 bases, and 20 bases separated the two germline ends. Germline V gene sequence: CDR1 SEHNR, CDR2 FQNEAQ (reference sequence). The CDR3 DNA sequence: TGTGCCAGCAGCTTATCCGGGACTCCTTCGGTCGGGCAGTACTTC. Translating it yields CASSLSGTPSVGQYF.